Following are 32 T cell receptor beta chains from one sample sequenced in a study of blood T cells in healthy people across ages. The second PCR ran about 6 to 11 cycles with a sample-barcoded 5' primer and J-beta primers. TCRdb analysed the 5' RACE reads with MiXCR anew, one entry per CDR3 protein. Of 450,000 to 700,000 distinct CDR3 sequences listed, 27% are singletons. Material for sequencing was blood. Every receptor here comes from a woman aged 70-85 years in good health.

The V call is TRBV4-3, the J call TRBJ1-1; the match to TRBD1 covers 7 bases. The CDR3 is 14 amino acids. Trimming cost V 1 base and J 6 bases; bases outside gene matches: 5. In germline, CDR1 is LGHNA, CDR2 YSLEER. CDR3 bases: TGCGCCAGCAGCCAAGGGGGGACAGTTCCTGAAGCTTTCTTT. Translating it yields CASSQGGTVPEAFF.

The chain links TRBV5-4 to TRBJ2-5, with TRBD1 matching over 8 bases. Trimming took 6 bases from V and 5 from J; bases not matched to a gene: 6. This CDR3 spans 13 amino acids. CDR1 and CDR2 from the germline V gene are SGHNT and YYREEE (reference sequence). CDR3 sequence reads: CASTQGARETQYF. DNA of the CDR3: TGTGCCAGCACCCAGGGGGCCAGGGAGACCCAGTACTTC.

This chain joins TRBV12-3 or TRBV12-4 and TRBJ2-4; perhaps D is TRBD1 or TRBD2 (5 bases each). This CDR3 region has 23 residues. V was cut by 5 bases and J by 0 bases, with 35 bases left in between. The CDR3 reads CASSLEGWLGADPAFGAKNIQYF. The CDR3 DNA sequence: TGTGCCAGCAGTCTCGAGGGATGGTTAGGGGCCGATCCCGCTTTCGGAGCCAAAAACATTCAGTACTTC.

The rearrangement links TRBV7-8 to TRBJ2-3; 9 bases align to TRBD2. CDR3 length: 14 residues. Trimming removed 5 bases from V and 6 bases from J; junction bases left unmatched: 6. Looked up from germline, CDR1 is SGHVS and CDR2 is FQNEAQ. The CDR3 protein is CASSPRGGVDTQYF. DNA for the CDR3: TGTGCCAGCAGCCCGCGGGGGGGCGTCGATACGCAGTATTTT.

A word on this clonotype: At one end the junction does not follow the germline gene, possibly because of a read error. V usage is TRBV7-3 and J usage is TRBJ1-2, with D unresolved. Germline CDR1 reads SGHTA; CDR2 reads FQGTGA. The CDR3 sequence is 14 residues long. CDR3 DNA: TGTGCCTGCAGCTTAAGGCCTGAAGGCCGCGGCTACACCTTC. This encodes CACSLRPEGRGYTF.

V is TRBV6-4 and J is TRBJ1-2; D not certain. Germline V lookup: CDR1 MRHNA, CDR2 SNTAGT. The CDR3 length is 12 residues. With 7 bases removed from V and 12 bases from J, the gap between germline ends came to 18 bases. The CDR3: CASIREGIGDTF. As DNA, the CDR3 is TGTGCCAGCATCCGTGAAGGGATTGGGGACACCTTC.

The chain uses TRBV10-3 and TRBJ1-2, with a weak D call TRBD1 (6 bases). CDR1 ENHRY and CDR2 SYGVKD come from the germline V gene. The CDR3 spans 13 residues. Trimming pared 2 bases from V and 5 bases from J, leaving 9 bases between. The CDR3 DNA follows: TGTGCCATCAGTGAGCAACAGGGTTATGGCTACACCTTC. Translation gives CAISEQQGYGYTF.

The J gene is TRBJ1-4, the V gene TRBV15, with D hard to call. Germline lookup yields CDR1 LNHNV and CDR2 YYDKDF (reference sequence). Trimming shortened V by 5 bases and J by 0 bases, and 7 bases separated the two germline ends. This CDR3 has 14 amino acids. The CDR3 spells CATSLGSTNEKLFF. CDR3 DNA: TGTGCCACCAGCCTGGGATCAACTAATGAAAAACTGTTTTTT.

The chain joins TRBV6-1 to TRBJ1-2; 7 nucleotides align to TRBD1. V trimming: 5 bases; J trimming: 4 bases; junction bases outside the gene matches: 7. This CDR3 is built from 14 residues. Looked up from germline, CDR1 is MNHNS and CDR2 is SASEGT. CDR3 protein: CASSRNRDSYGYTF. In nucleotides, the CDR3 is TGTGCCAGCAGTAGGAACCGGGACAGCTATGGCTACACCTTC.

This clonotype was seen only a few times. The chain employs TRBV28 and TRBJ2-3; D not resolved. Germline assignment: CDR1 MDHEN and CDR2 SYDVKM. Trimming cost V 8 bases and J 1 base, with 10 bases left between them. The CDR3 consists of 13 residues. CDR3 protein: CASLAEGTDTQYF. The CDR3 nucleotides are TGTGCCAGCCTTGCCGAAGGCACAGATACGCAGTATTTT.

This clonotype was detected a few times. At one of its ends the junction is not consistent with the germline gene, which may arise from a read error. The chain recombines TRBV20-1 with TRBJ2-2; D is perhaps TRBD2 (5 bases). Germline CDR1 and CDR2: DFQATT and SNEGSKA (reference sequence). This CDR3 comprises 13 residues. The CDR3 DNA sequence: TGCAGTGCGAGAGGGCAGCTAACCGGGGAGCTGTTTTTT. Protein sequence: CSARGQLTGELFF.

This clonotype was observed a few times. In nucleotides, the CDR3 is TGTGCCAGCAGCTTTTATCCTACCGGGGAGCTGTTTTTT. As protein: CASSFYPTGELFF. The V gene is TRBV7-2, the J gene TRBJ2-2; D not resolved. This CDR3 is 13 amino acids long. Trimming took 3 bases from V and 5 from J, leaving 7 bases between them. In germline, CDR1 is SGHTA, CDR2 FQGNSA.

There are a few counts of this clonotype. This chain uses TRBV2 with TRBJ2-5; D not certain. The CDR3 runs 12 residues. The V and J ends lost 4 bases and 7 bases respectively, with 10 bases between them. The germline CDR1 and CDR2 sequences are SNHLY and FYNNEI. The CDR3 reads CASSGIGGTQYF. DNA for the CDR3: TGTGCCAGCAGTGGTATAGGCGGGACCCAGTACTTC.

The CDR3 region is CSVGDSGETQYF. The CDR3 nucleotides read TGCAGCGTTGGTGACAGTGGGGAGACCCAGTACTTC. The chain is built from TRBV29-1 and TRBJ2-7; weak D call: TRBD1 (5 bases). The DNA end is a closer match to TRBJ2-5, so the J assignment may be wrong. The CDR3 spans 12 residues. In germline, CDR1 is SQVTM, CDR2 ANQGSEA.

The V gene is TRBV5-6, the J gene TRBJ2-4; the D is unclear. Per germline, CDR1 SGHDT and CDR2 YYEEEE. This CDR3 has 16 amino acids. Trimming pared 2 bases from V and 0 bases from J, leaving 12 bases between. The CDR3 region has the DNA TGTGCCAGCAGCTTTAAAGGGATCCTAGCCAAAAACATTCAGTACTTC. Protein sequence: CASSFKGILAKNIQYF.

This clonotype turned up a few times. The V gene is TRBV15, the J gene TRBJ2-1; unclear D gene. V shed 8 bases and J shed 2 bases, with 13 bases lying between them. The CDR3 runs to 14 residues. CDR1 LNHNV and CDR2 YYDKDF come from the germline V gene (reference sequence). This CDR3 is CATPNGNPYNEQFF. For the CDR3, the DNA is TGTGCCACCCCCAATGGGAACCCCTACAATGAGCAGTTCTTC.

This chain connects TRBV2 to TRBJ2-7; D not resolved. V dropped 6 bases and J dropped 3 bases, with 15 bases sitting between them. There are 14 residues in the CDR3. Germline values: CDR1 SNHLY, CDR2 FYNNEI. For the CDR3, the DNA is TGTGCCAGCAGGATCTCTAGAACCTTCTACGAGCAGTACTTC. It specifies CASRISRTFYEQYF.

CDR3 loop: CASSLMAGPTGELFF. The CDR3 bases are TGCGCCAGCAGCTTGATGGCGGGGCCTACCGGGGAGCTGTTTTTT. The chain couples TRBV5-1 to TRBJ2-2, with D tentatively TRBD2 (6 bases). Trimming left V 1 base short and J 5 bases short, with 12 bases between. CDR1 is SGHRS and CDR2 is YFSETQ in the germline V gene. The length of the CDR3 is 15 residues.

The V call is TRBV4-3, the J call TRBJ2-6, with D perhaps given as TRBD1 or TRBD2 (7 bases each). With 4 bases removed from V and 3 bases from J, the gap between germline ends came to 13 bases. Germline loops: CDR1 LGHNA, CDR2 YSLEER. The CDR3 is 16 residues long. The DNA of the CDR3 is TGCGCCAGCAGCCCTCCAGGGGGGGATGGGGCCAACGTCCTGACTTTC. Protein product: CASSPPGGDGANVLTF.

V is TRBV5-1 and J is TRBJ1-1; unclear D gene. In germline, CDR1 is SGHRS, CDR2 YFSETQ. This CDR3 region has 14 residues. V was cut by 1 base and J by 0 bases, with 7 bases left in between. CDR3 coding DNA: TGCGCCAGCAGCTTGCTATGGCTGAACACTGAAGCTTTCTTT. Protein: CASSLLWLNTEAFF. Full variable domain (outside the CDR3, taken from reference TRBV5-1 and TRBJ1-1): KAGVTQTPRYLIKTRGQQVTLSCSPISGHRSVSWYQQTPGQGLQFLFEYFSETQRNKGNFPGRFSGRQFSNSRSEMNVSTLELGDSALYLCASSLLWLNTEAFFGQGTRLTVV.

Here the CDR3 reads CASSWNNSPLHF. The CDR3 DNA is TGTGCCAGCAGTTGGAATAATTCACCCCTCCACTTT. The V gene is TRBV7-2, the J gene TRBJ1-6; D remains unclear. V lost 6 bases and J lost 5, with 5 bases in between. The CDR3 extends over 12 amino acids. In germline, CDR1 is SGHTA, CDR2 FQGNSA.

The chain carries TRBV20-1 and TRBJ2-3; no clear D gene. This CDR3 has 14 amino acids. Trimming left V 3 bases short and J 2 bases short, with 12 bases between. Germline assignment: CDR1 DFQATT and CDR2 SNEGSKA (reference sequence). In DNA, the CDR3 is TGCAGTGCTAGGCCGGGCAATCCCACAGATACGCAGTATTTT. Amino acid sequence: CSARPGNPTDTQYF.

The chain has TRBV12-3 or TRBV12-4 and TRBJ2-3; 7 nucleotides agree with TRBD1. V lost 7 bases and J lost 2; bases outside the gene matches: 9. The CDR3 consists of 15 residues. CDR3 nucleotide sequence: TGTGCCAGCACTTTTAGGGGACAGAACACAGATACGCAGTATTTT. It specifies CASTFRGQNTDTQYF.

This clonotype was recorded at least ten times. V is TRBV7-2 and J is TRBJ2-5; no definite D call. With 4 bases removed from V and 5 bases from J, the gap between germline ends came to 5 bases. Germline loops: CDR1 SGHTA, CDR2 FQGNSA. This CDR3 spans 11 amino acids. The CDR3 loop is CASSSWETQYF. The CDR3 DNA reads as TGTGCCAGCAGCTCCTGGGAGACCCAGTACTTC.

This clonotype showed up just a few times. The chain couples TRBV7-8 to TRBJ2-5; D uncertain. Germline V gene sequence: CDR1 SGHVS, CDR2 FQNEAQ. The V end lost 5 bases, the J end lost 0 bases, and 10 bases lay between the germline ends. There are 14 residues in the CDR3. The CDR3 coding sequence is TGTGCCAGCAGCCAACACGGGTACCAAGAGACCCAGTACTTC. Translated, it gives CASSQHGYQETQYF.

The sample holds a few counts of this clonotype. The V call is TRBV9, the J call TRBJ2-3; D remains unclear. V lost 4 bases to trimming and J lost 2 bases, with 11 bases between them. Germline V gene lookup returns CDR1 SGDLS and CDR2 YYNGEE. CDR3 length equals 14 residues. This chain's CDR3 is CASSTGTYTDTQYF. The CDR3 coding sequence is TGTGCCAGCAGCACCGGAACCTACACAGATACGCAGTATTTT.

The CDR3 DNA reads as TGTGCCAGCAGCTACGGGGGAGACTCCTACAATGAGCAGTTCTTC. Protein: CASSYGGDSYNEQFF. This chain joins TRBV7-3 and TRBJ2-1; possibly TRBD2 for D (6 bases). There are 15 residues in the CDR3. CDR1 is SGHTA and CDR2 is FQGTGA in the germline V gene. V lost 4 bases, J lost 0 bases, and 10 bases lay in between.

This clonotype has just one count. The CDR3 reads CSARRSGGAGDTQYF. The CDR3 region has the DNA TGCAGTGCTAGAAGGTCGGGGGGGGCCGGTGATACGCAGTATTTT. The V and J genes are TRBV20-1 and TRBJ2-3, with 8 bases aligning to TRBD2. V shed 2 bases and J 6 bases; nucleotides not matched to a gene: 10. The CDR3 covers 15 residues. Germline V CDR1 and CDR2: DFQATT, SNEGSKA (reference sequence).

The chain links TRBV6-1 to TRBJ2-2, with D unclear. The germline V and J ends were trimmed by 4 bases and 7 bases, with 13 bases remaining between them. This CDR3 has 14 amino acids. The germline V gene encodes CDR1 MNHNS and CDR2 SASEGT. CDR3 residues: CASSAMTLDGELFF. As DNA, the CDR3 is TGTGCCAGCAGTGCGATGACCCTAGACGGGGAGCTGTTTTTT.

This clonotype has a handful of counts. The chain recombines TRBV7-2 with TRBJ2-5; 7 bases align to TRBD2. Germline V lookup: CDR1 SGHTA, CDR2 FQGNSA. Losses at the gene ends were 2 bases for V and 5 bases for J; bases not matched to a gene: 11. The CDR3 runs to 16 residues. The chain's CDR3 is CASSLMGTIAGETQYF. The DNA of the CDR3 is TGTGCCAGCAGCTTAATGGGGACTATTGCGGGTGAGACCCAGTACTTC.

The rearrangement joins TRBV12-3 or TRBV12-4 to TRBJ1-1; weak D call: TRBD1 (6 bases). The CDR3 is 14 amino acids. Trimming took off 6 bases at V and 2 bases at J, with 13 bases between the two ends. The CDR3 spells CASSWGQFNTEAFF. CDR3 nucleotides: TGTGCCAGCAGCTGGGGGCAGTTCAACACTGAAGCTTTCTTT.

About this clonotype itself: The CDR3 ends on some other residue instead of the conserved phenylalanine or tryptophan, so this is likely a read error. The chain carries TRBV6-2 or TRBV6-3 and TRBJ2-7, with D unclear. The CDR3 is made up of 13 amino acids. The V end lost 6 bases, the J end lost 3 bases, and 12 bases lay between the germline ends. Looked up from germline, CDR1 is MNHEY and CDR2 is SVGEGT. The CDR3 here is CASSLWTGYEQYS. CDR3 bases: TGTGCCAGCAGCCTCTGGACGGGCTACGAGCAGTACTCC.